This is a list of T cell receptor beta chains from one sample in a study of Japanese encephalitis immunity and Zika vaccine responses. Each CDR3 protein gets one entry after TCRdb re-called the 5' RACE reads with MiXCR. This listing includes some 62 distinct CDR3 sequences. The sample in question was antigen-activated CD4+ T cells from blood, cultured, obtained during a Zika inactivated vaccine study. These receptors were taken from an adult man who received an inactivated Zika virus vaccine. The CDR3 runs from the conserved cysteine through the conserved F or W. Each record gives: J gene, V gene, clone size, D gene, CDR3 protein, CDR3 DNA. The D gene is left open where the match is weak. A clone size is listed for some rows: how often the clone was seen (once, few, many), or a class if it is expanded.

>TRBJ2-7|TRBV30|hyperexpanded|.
CAWRMGSIYEQYF
TGTGCCTGGAGGATGGGTAGCATCTACGAGCAGTACTTC
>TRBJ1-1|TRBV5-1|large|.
CASSLAEGNTEAFF
TGCGCCAGCAGCTTGGCCGAGGGGAACACTGAAGCTTTCTTT
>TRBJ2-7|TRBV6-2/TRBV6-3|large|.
CASSYTGFGEQYF
TGTGCCAGCAGTTACACTGGGTTCGGCGAGCAGTACTTC
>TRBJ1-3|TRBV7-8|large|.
CASSPSFLGASGNTIYF
TGTGCCAGCAGCCCTTCCTTCCTTGGGGCCTCTGGAAACACCATATATTTT
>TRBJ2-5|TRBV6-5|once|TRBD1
CASSYRRGPTETQYF
TGTGCCAGCAGTTACCGCAGGGGGCCCACAGAGACCCAGTACTTC
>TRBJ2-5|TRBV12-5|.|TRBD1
CASGSTGKGETQYF
TGTGCTAGTGGTTCGACAGGGAAGGGAGAGACCCAGTACTTC
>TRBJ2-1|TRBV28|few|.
CASSSRQPPLF
TGTGCCAGCAGTTCGCGGCAGCCGCCCTTGTTT
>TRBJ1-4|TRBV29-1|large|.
CSVDMDGDEKLFF
TGCAGCGTTGATATGGATGGGGATGAAAAACTGTTTTTT